This entry describes one T cell receptor (beta chain). They isolated at least 6.5 million PBMCs from each sample. These data are taken from a study of blood T cells in healthy people across ages. A second about 7 to 11 cycle PCR used barcoded and J-beta primers. Each cDNA molecule carried a tag from a template-switch adaptor that contained 12 random nucleotides. MiXCR was run by TCRdb on the 5' RACE reads, yielding one entry per CDR3 protein. The repertoire holds some 1.6 million distinct CDR3 sequences, approximately 32% seen once, with approximately 11% in the top ten. The V gene lost 4 bases and the J gene lost 4 bases, with 17 bases spanning the gap. Per germline, CDR1 SGHRS and CDR2 YFSETQ. The CDR3 spans 15 residues.

This chain uses TRBV5-1 with TRBJ2-5; D possibly corresponds to TRBD2 (5 bases). The clonotype was recovered from a woman aged 25 to 39 in good health. What was sequenced was blood. CDR3 nucleotide sequence: TGCGCCAGCAGCAGTAACACCGTAGGAGGAGAGACCCAGTACTTC. It codes for CASSSNTVGGETQYF.